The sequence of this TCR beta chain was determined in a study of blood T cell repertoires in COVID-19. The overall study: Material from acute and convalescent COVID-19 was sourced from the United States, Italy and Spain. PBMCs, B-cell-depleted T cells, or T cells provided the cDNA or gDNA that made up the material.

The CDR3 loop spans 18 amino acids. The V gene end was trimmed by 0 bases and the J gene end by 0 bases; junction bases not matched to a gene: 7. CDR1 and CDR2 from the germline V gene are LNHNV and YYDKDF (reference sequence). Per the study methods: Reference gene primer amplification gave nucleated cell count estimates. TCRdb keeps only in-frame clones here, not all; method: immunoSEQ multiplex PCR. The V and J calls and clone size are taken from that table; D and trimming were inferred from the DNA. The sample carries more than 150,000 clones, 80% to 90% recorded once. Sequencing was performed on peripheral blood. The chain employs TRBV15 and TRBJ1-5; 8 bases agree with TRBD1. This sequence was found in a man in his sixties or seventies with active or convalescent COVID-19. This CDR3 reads CATSRDGRTGSSNQPQHF. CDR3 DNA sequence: TGTGCCACCAGCAGAGATGGGCGGACAGGGAGTAGCAATCAGCCCCAGCATTTT.